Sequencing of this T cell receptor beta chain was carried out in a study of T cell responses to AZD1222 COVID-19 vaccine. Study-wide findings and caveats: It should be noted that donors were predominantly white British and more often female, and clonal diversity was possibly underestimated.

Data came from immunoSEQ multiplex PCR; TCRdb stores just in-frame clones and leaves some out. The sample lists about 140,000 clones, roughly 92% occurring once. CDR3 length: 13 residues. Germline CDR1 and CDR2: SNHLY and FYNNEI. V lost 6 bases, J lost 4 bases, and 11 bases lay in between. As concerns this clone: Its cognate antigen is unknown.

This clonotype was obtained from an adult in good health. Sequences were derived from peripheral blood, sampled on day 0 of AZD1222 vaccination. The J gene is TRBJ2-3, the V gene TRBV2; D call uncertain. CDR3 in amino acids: CASRAFAPDTQYF. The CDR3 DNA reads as TGTGCCAGCAGAGCCTTCGCCCCAGATACGCAGTATTTT.